Described below is a single TCR beta chain sequence and its context. Adults of Caucasian background living in Nashville, Tennessee made up all donors. The data stem from a study of shared clonotypes between healthy human individuals. As for the study in general: Donors were a couple of women and a few men aged 18 to 49.

In the authors' methods: Junction-only sequences produced by ImmunoSEQ had no quality scores, so filtering differed. The repertoire was sequenced with immunoSEQ multiplex PCR; TCRdb's copy has only in-frame clones and lacks some. That table furnishes V, J and clone size, whereas the DNA furnished D and trimming. The data contain roughly 2,300,000 clones, roughly 92% of them singletons. CDR3 size: 16 residues. CDR1 is SGHAT, CDR2 FQNNGV, per germline. V gave up 1 base and J gave up 4 bases, with 17 bases separating them. The receptor was isolated from a man aged 18 to 29 in good health. Some clones in this sample may be carry-over from other donors' samples. The chain couples TRBV11-2 to TRBJ2-7, with D tentatively TRBD1 (5 bases). Sequenced input: naive CD4+ T cells from PBMCs. Subset meaning: CD45RA+ positively selected. This CDR3 reads CASSLGPGSPTYEQYF. In nucleotides, the CDR3 is TGTGCCAGCAGCTTAGGCCCAGGGTCCCCAACTTACGAGCAGTACTTC.